These 15 T cell receptor beta chains were all obtained from the same sample, sequenced in a study of metastatic and nonmetastatic thyroid tumors. No patient had received any treatment before thyroid surgery. TCRdb called clones again from the PCR reads with MiXCR. This table holds about 20,000 clones, roughly 12% found once. Sequencing was performed on blood. These receptor sequences come from a female donor with papillary thyroid cancer or a benign thyroid nodule (not recorded which). Some clones in this sample may be carry-over from other donors' samples.

Ten or more counts support this clone. The genes are TRBV3-1 and TRBJ2-1; weak D call: TRBD2 (5 bases). This CDR3 spans 14 amino acids. In germline, CDR1 is LGHDT, CDR2 YNNKEL (reference sequence). V lost 4 bases, J lost 4 bases, and 11 bases lay in between. DNA of the CDR3: TGTGCCAGCAGCCTAGACTACAGATACAATGAGCAGTTCTTC. Encoded protein: CASSLDYRYNEQFF.

This clone was seen many times. This chain connects TRBV25-1 to TRBJ1-1; D gene uncertain. This CDR3 spans 11 amino acids. V was clipped by 0 bases and J by 6 bases, with 2 bases between them. Germline CDR1 is MGHDK and CDR2 is SYGVNS. CDR3 sequence: CASSEYPEAFF. CDR3 in DNA: TGTGCCAGCAGTGAATACCCTGAAGCTTTCTTT. The full variable domain, its missing parts supplied by reference TRBV25-1 and TRBJ1-1, is EADIYQTPRYLVIGTGKKITLECSQTMGHDKMYWYQQDPGMELHLIHYSYGVNSTEKGDLSSESTVSRIRTEHFPLTLESARPSHTSQYLCASSEYPEAFFGQGTRLTVV.

This clone is medium-sized within its sample. The chain uses TRBV19 and TRBJ2-1; tentative D call: TRBD2 (5 bases). Germline lookup yields CDR1 LNHDA and CDR2 SQIVND (reference sequence). V gave up 6 bases and J gave up 3 bases, with 12 bases separating them. The length of the CDR3 is 14 residues. This CDR3 reads CASSPIRDYNEQFF. Here the CDR3 DNA reads TGTGCCAGTAGCCCAATCCGGGACTACAATGAGCAGTTCTTC. The complete variable domain, with remaining parts taken from reference TRBV19 and TRBJ2-1, reads DGGITQSPKYLFRKEGQNVTLSCEQNLNHDAMYWYRQDPGQGLRLIYYSQIVNDFQKGDIAEGYSVSREKKESFPLTVTSAQKNPTAFYLCASSPIRDYNEQFFGPGTRLTVL.

This clone appeared a few times. A much larger clone lies one base from this, so it may be a read error. The chain combines TRBV20-1 with TRBJ2-2; D is uncertain. Germline V gene data show CDR1 as DFQATT and CDR2 as SNEGSKA (reference sequence). The CDR3 sequence is 15 residues long. V lost 5 bases and J lost 3, with 16 bases in between. As DNA, the CDR3 is TGCAGTGCTCTACTTGGACGCTTGGACACCGGGGAGCTGTTTTTT. Amino acid sequence: CSALLGRLDTGELFF.

Remarks on this clone: Compared with germline, one end of the junction differs, possibly owing to a read error. The rearrangement joins TRBV9 to TRBJ1-2; D is unclear. The CDR3 is made up of 13 amino acids. Germline V gene lookup returns CDR1 SGDLS and CDR2 YYNGEE. DNA of the CDR3: TGTGCCAGCAGCGTAGGTGGCGACTATTGCTACACCTTC. The encoded protein is CASSVGGDYCYTF.

Ten or more counts support this clone. The chain recombines TRBV12-3 or TRBV12-4 with TRBJ1-1, with 7 positions matching TRBD1. V dropped 7 bases and J dropped 4; count of bases not matched to a gene: 6. The CDR3 is made up of 13 amino acids. The CDR3 protein is CASNRGPGTEAFF. CDR3 DNA: TGTGCCAGCAACAGGGGACCGGGCACTGAAGCTTTCTTT.

Notes on this clone: Sequence at one end of the junction differs from germline and may be a read error. The chain carries TRBV6-1 and TRBJ2-1; tentatively, D is TRBD2 (6 bases). The germline gives CDR1 MNHNS, CDR2 SASEGT. There are 16 residues in the CDR3. The CDR3 DNA sequence: TGTGACAGCAGTGAACCTCCGGGAAAGCGGGTGGGTGAGCAGTTCTTC. It yields the protein CDSSEPPGKRVGEQFF.

This clone was counted ten times or more. This sequence joins TRBV11-2 and TRBJ2-7; 7 bases map to TRBD1. Germline lookup yields CDR1 SGHAT and CDR2 FQNNGV. This CDR3 has 15 residues. With V trimmed by 4 bases and J by 6 bases, 12 bases remained unmatched. The CDR3 loop reads CASSSKGTEYSEQYF. The CDR3 nucleotides read TGTGCCAGCAGCTCGAAGGGGACAGAGTACAGCGAGCAGTACTTC.

In its sample, this clone ranks as medium-sized. Other DNA sequences in the sample encode the same CDR3. J is TRBJ2-3 and V is TRBV6-4; TRBD1 matches at 7 bases. The V gene's germline CDR1 is MRHNA and CDR2 SNTAGT. J lost 4 bases, V lost 0 bases, and 1 base had no gene match. This CDR3 contains 14 residues. The CDR3 sequence is CASSDSQGADTQYF. The CDR3 DNA is TGTGCCAGCAGTGACTCGCAGGGGGCAGATACGCAGTATTTT.

This clone was detected a few times. The V and J genes are TRBV28 and TRBJ1-5; maybe TRBD1 (5 bases). The CDR3 is made up of 15 amino acids. V was shortened by 8 bases and J by 3 bases, with 17 bases between the two germline ends. The germline V gene encodes CDR1 MDHEN and CDR2 SYDVKM. The CDR3 loop is CASLPIRGHNQPQHF. CDR3 bases: TGTGCCAGCCTACCCATCCGGGGCCACAATCAGCCCCAGCATTTT.

As to this clone: A junction boundary mismatches the germline segment, possibly from a read error. CDR3 loop: CSARGGLSWANVPTF. In nucleotides, the CDR3 is TGCAGTGCTAGGGGGGGGCTCTCTTGGGCCAACGTCCCGACTTTC. The genes are TRBV20-1 and TRBJ2-6; D possibly corresponds to TRBD2 (7 bases). CDR1 is DFQATT and CDR2 is SNEGSKA in the germline V gene (reference sequence). CDR3 length: 15 residues.

This clone showed up just a few times. Germline is not matched at one junction end, which may reflect a read error. The rearrangement uses TRBV19 and TRBJ2-2, with TRBD2 as a possible D gene (5 bases). Germline V CDR1 and CDR2: LNHDA, SQIVND (reference sequence). This CDR3 contains 13 residues. Here the CDR3 reads CAMDLPNTGELFF. In DNA, the CDR3 is TGTGCCATGGACTTGCCGAACACCGGGGAGCTGTTCTTT.

This clone was seen many times. The V call is TRBV4-3, the J call TRBJ2-7; TRBD1 aligns across 8 bases. The V and J ends lost 4 bases and 5 bases, in that order; junction bases with no gene match: 10. This CDR3 comprises 15 residues. Germline V CDR1 and CDR2: LGHNA, YSLEER. CDR3 nucleotide sequence: TGCGCCAGCAGCCCCGGCGGGACAGGCGGCCACGAGCAGTACTTC. Translation gives CASSPGGTGGHEQYF.

Notes on this clone: This may be a read error, as it is one base from a much larger clone. The chain has TRBV11-1 and TRBJ2-3; D is perhaps TRBD2 (5 bases). Germline V gives CDR1 SGHAT, CDR2 FQDESV (reference sequence). Trimming shortened V by 6 bases and J by 2 bases, and 18 bases separated the two germline ends. The CDR3 sequence is 16 residues long. CDR3 protein: CASRPRLQRSTDTQYF. CDR3 DNA sequence: TGTGCCAGCAGACCCCGTCTCCAGCGGTCCACAGATACGCAGTATTTT.

On this clone: A much larger clone differs from this one at a single base, so this may be a read error. This same CDR3 is encoded by further DNA sequences in the sample. This rearrangement joins TRBV20-1 to TRBJ2-3; D not resolved. Germline CDR1 DFQATT, CDR2 SNEGSKA (reference sequence). The CDR3 is 15 residues long. The V end lost 0 bases, the J end lost 6 bases, and 16 bases lay between the germline ends. CDR3 in amino acids: CSARDPSALTDTQYF. DNA of the CDR3: TGCAGTGCTAGAGATCCCTCGGCTCTCACGGATACGCAGTATTTT.